The source of this T cell receptor beta chain is a study of cytomegalovirus exposure and HLA in healthy donors. It was with 60 Vbeta and 13 Jbeta primers that the PCR ran. Profiled with immunoSEQ multiplex PCR; TCRdb holds only in-frame clones, not every one. This sample yields under 80,000 clones, of which about 80% are seen a single time; roughly 51% belongs to the top ten. This CDR3 is built from 14 residues. Germline lookup yields CDR1 SNHLY and CDR2 FYNNEI. Deletions cut 5 bases from V and 0 bases from J, with 11 bases between. Broader study findings: In an earlier analysis, most TCR beta V segments were productive about 87% or about 30% of the time.

This clone appeared a few times. Its antigen is currently unknown. J is TRBJ2-7 and V is TRBV2; D perhaps matches TRBD1 (6 bases). This receptor was taken from a man in his fifties in good health and CMV-seropositive. The sequencing sample was made of PBMCs. CDR3 sequence reads: CASSWTDDSYEQYF. CDR3 bases: TGTGCCAGCAGTTGGACAGACGACTCCTACGAGCAGTACTTC.